The 3 T cell receptor beta chains listed next were all sequenced from one sample in a study of radiation and T cells in renal cell carcinoma. Sequencing used immunoSEQ multiplex PCR; TCRdb keeps in-frame clones, though not all of them. Among 55,000 to 65,000 clones listed, about three quarters were seen once. Time point reported: baseline pretreatment blood. Sample treatment: 15 Gy SBRT to primary tumor, nephrectomy 4 weeks later. The sample in question was blood, obtained from a patient whose treatment included radiotherapy and nephrectomy. The receptors come from a man in his 60s with renal cell carcinoma.

In its sample, this clone was seen a few times. The chain joins TRBV27 to TRBJ2-3; no clear D. The CDR3 sequence is 14 residues long. V lost 0 bases and J 0 bases, leaving 4 bases between the germline ends. CDR1 and CDR2 (germline): MNHEY, SMNVEV (reference sequence). The CDR3 loop reads CASSLSASTDTQYF. The CDR3 DNA reads TGTGCCAGCAGTTTATCGGCTAGCACAGATACGCAGTATTTT.

This clone has a single count. The chain couples TRBV18 to TRBJ1-1; D unclear. This CDR3 region has 13 residues. Per the germline V gene, CDR1 is KGHSH and CDR2 is LQKENI. Deletions cut 3 bases from V and 7 bases from J, with 12 bases between. The DNA of the CDR3 is TGTGCCAGCTCACCCACCGATCTTAATGAAGCTTTCTTT. Its translation is CASSPTDLNEAFF.

The chain combines TRBV29-1 with TRBJ1-2; D unresolved. There are 14 residues in the CDR3. Trimming stripped 3 bases from V and 0 bases from J, with 11 bases between. Germline-derived CDR1 and CDR2 are SQVTM and ANQGSEA. The CDR3 nucleotides read TGCAGCGTTGAGCCACCGGAGTCTAACTATGGCTACACCTTC. It is translated as CSVEPPESNYGYTF. Full variable domain (rest looked up from reference TRBV29-1 and TRBJ1-2): SAVISQKPSRDICQRGTSLTIQCQVDSQVTMMFWYRQQPGQSLTLIATANQGSEATYESGFVIDKFPISRPNLTFSTLTVSNMSPEDSSIYLCSVEPPESNYGYTFGSGTRLTVV.